These 27 T cell receptor beta chains were sequenced from one sample in a study of blood T cell repertoires in COVID-19. Clones were read by immunoSEQ multiplex PCR, and TCRdb kept only the in-frame ones, dropping some. The table shows some 24,000 clones, with roughly nine tenths occurring only once. The material sequenced was peripheral blood. The receptors derive from a human donor in a cohort sampled during active COVID-19.

V and J are TRBV7-2 and TRBJ2-7; D may be TRBD2 (5 bases). Germline V gene sequence: CDR1 SGHTA, CDR2 FQGNSA. V shed 1 base and J shed 5 bases, with 6 bases lying between them. The CDR3 covers 12 residues. DNA of the CDR3: TGTGCCAGCAGCTTAGTTAGCGACGAGCAGTACTTC. It is translated as CASSLVSDEQYF.

The CDR3 nucleotides read TGTGCCAGCAGCTTAGATCGGAGGAACACTGAAGCTTTCTTT. Amino acids: CASSLDRRNTEAFF. This sequence joins TRBV7-2 and TRBJ1-1, with D hard to call. This CDR3 has 14 residues. V shed 1 base and J shed 1 base, with 7 bases lying between them. The germline V gene encodes CDR1 SGHTA and CDR2 FQGNSA.

The chain combines TRBV6-6 with TRBJ2-2; D ambiguous. Per germline, CDR1 MNHNY and CDR2 SVGAGI (reference sequence). Trimming removed 0 bases at V and 0 bases at J, with 5 bases between. The CDR3 is 15 amino acids. The CDR3 is CASSYSGPNTGELFF. Written as DNA, the CDR3 is TGTGCCAGCAGTTACTCCGGTCCGAACACCGGGGAGCTGTTTTTT.

This clone was observed once. The genes are TRBV12-3 or TRBV12-4 and TRBJ2-5, with TRBD1 as a possible D gene (5 bases). The CDR3 totals 13 residues. Trimming shortened V by 6 bases and J by 7 bases, and 15 bases separated the two germline ends. The chain's CDR3 is CASSFPGFGTQYF. The CDR3, as DNA: TGTGCCAGCAGCTTCCCAGGGTTTGGGACCCAGTACTTC.

The CDR3 DNA sequence: TGTGCCTGGAGCTGGGACAGCGAAGAGACCCAGTACTTC. Its translation is CAWSWDSEETQYF. The chain uses TRBV30 and TRBJ2-5; 7 bases are a match to TRBD1. V was clipped by 3 bases and J by 3 bases; unmatched bases: 4. Germline V gene lookup returns CDR1 GTSNPN and CDR2 SVGIG (reference sequence). The CDR3 has 13 residues.

The chain combines TRBV11-1 with TRBJ2-5, with 9 bases lining up with TRBD1. V was clipped by 5 bases and J by 5 bases; unmatched bases: 12. Germline CDR1 is SGHAT and CDR2 is FQDESV (reference sequence). CDR3 length: 16 residues. The chain's CDR3 is CASSKWDRDRGETQYF. The CDR3 DNA reads as TGTGCCAGCAGCAAGTGGGACAGGGACAGAGGGGAGACCCAGTACTTC.

The chain is built from TRBV28 and TRBJ2-6, with D possibly TRBD2 on 5 matching bases. Deletions cut 8 bases from V and 1 base from J, with 9 bases between. The CDR3 covers 14 residues. Germline CDR1 and CDR2: MDHEN and SYDVKM. CDR3 coding DNA: TGTGCCAGCCGGGGAAGGTCTGGGGCCAACGTCCTGACTTTC. It is translated as CASRGRSGANVLTF.

The gene calls are TRBV28 and TRBJ1-2; the D gene is possibly TRBD1 (5 bases). V was cut by 10 bases and J by 5 bases, with 23 bases left in between. The CDR3 is 15 amino acids. Germline V gene sequence: CDR1 MDHEN, CDR2 SYDVKM. The CDR3 DNA reads TGTGCCATTCGTGGGGCACAGAAGTTTGGTTATGGCTACACCTTC. Translation: CAIRGAQKFGYGYTF.

The chain combines TRBV9 with TRBJ2-3; the match to TRBD2 covers 7 bases. This CDR3 has 14 amino acids. Per the germline V gene, CDR1 is SGDLS and CDR2 is YYNGEE. V lost 1 base to trimming and J lost 5 bases; unmatched junction nucleotides: 4. CDR3 sequence: CASSVREAGDTQYF. The CDR3 DNA is TGTGCCAGCAGCGTACGGGAGGCGGGAGATACGCAGTATTTT.

V and J are TRBV29-1 and TRBJ1-1, with TRBD1 identical over 7 bases. The germline gives CDR1 SQVTM, CDR2 ANQGSEA. Germline trimming cut 6 bases from V and 4 bases from J; bases unmatched to any gene: 8. This CDR3 has 13 amino acids. The CDR3, as DNA: TGCAGCGTCAAAGACAGGGCAGGCACTGAAGCTTTCTTT. Amino acid sequence: CSVKDRAGTEAFF.

The chain combines TRBV5-4 with TRBJ1-2; a possible D gene is TRBD1 (5 bases). The CDR3 contains 15 residues. The V gene's germline CDR1 is SGHNT and CDR2 YYREEE (reference sequence). The V end lost 6 bases, the J end lost 6 bases, and 21 bases lay between the germline ends. In DNA, the CDR3 is TGTGCCAGCACCCCCGGTGTGGGGACTCACCATGGCTACACCTTC. Translation: CASTPGVGTHHGYTF.

The chain carries TRBV5-1 and TRBJ2-5, with TRBD1 as a possible D gene (6 bases). The CDR3 consists of 16 residues. V dropped 2 bases and J dropped 2 bases, with 16 bases sitting between them. Germline loops: CDR1 SGHRS, CDR2 YFSETQ. The chain's CDR3 is CASSFIQGIGQETQYF. In DNA form, the CDR3 reads TGCGCCAGCAGCTTTATACAGGGTATAGGGCAAGAGACCCAGTACTTC.

This chain joins TRBV28 and TRBJ2-2, with D possibly being TRBD1 (5 bases). The CDR3 covers 15 residues. Trimming shortened V by 5 bases and J by 3 bases, and 13 bases separated the two germline ends. The germline V gene has CDR1 MDHEN and CDR2 SYDVKM. CDR3 in amino acids: CASSPRGRDTGELFF. DNA for the CDR3: TGTGCCAGCAGTCCTAGGGGTAGGGACACCGGGGAGCTGTTTTTT.

This chain links TRBV6-6 with TRBJ2-1, with 9 positions matching TRBD2. The CDR3 consists of 14 residues. CDR1 is MNHNY and CDR2 is SVGAGI in the germline V gene (reference sequence). The junction had 7 bases not matched to a gene; V was cut back by 2 bases and J by 11 bases. CDR3 amino acids: CASSYDSSGGQQFF. Here the CDR3 DNA reads TGTGCCAGCAGTTACGACAGTAGCGGGGGCCAGCAGTTCTTC.

V gene TRBV3-1 (or the pseudogene TRBV3-2) combines with J gene TRBJ2-7; 11 positions match TRBD2. The CDR3 runs to 16 residues. Germline V gives CDR1 LGHDT, CDR2 YNNKEL (reference sequence). With V trimmed by 3 bases and J by 7 bases, 11 bases remained unmatched. Written as DNA, the CDR3 is TGTGCCAGCAGCCACACTAGCGGGAGAGGTAGGTGGGAGCAGTACTTC. Translation: CASSHTSGRGRWEQYF.

J is TRBJ1-1 and V is TRBV24-1; D possibly corresponds to TRBD1 (6 bases). From germline, CDR1 is KGHDR and CDR2 SFDVKD. Trimming stripped 9 bases from V and 0 bases from J, with 10 bases between. There are 13 residues in the CDR3. The CDR3 reads CATVGGMNTEAFF. The CDR3 DNA sequence: TGTGCCACCGTAGGGGGTATGAACACTGAAGCTTTCTTT.

V gene TRBV5-1 combines with J gene TRBJ2-5; perhaps TRBD1 as D (6 bases). The germline gives CDR1 SGHRS, CDR2 YFSETQ. The CDR3 loop spans 16 amino acids. V shed 0 bases and J shed 2 bases, with 14 bases lying between them. Written as DNA, the CDR3 is TGCGCCAGCAGCTTGGCCCTCGGTAGGGGGCAAGAGACCCAGTACTTC. Residues: CASSLALGRGQETQYF. Full variable domain (remainder filled in from reference TRBV5-1 and TRBJ2-5): KAGVTQTPRYLIKTRGQQVTLSCSPISGHRSVSWYQQTPGQGLQFLFEYFSETQRNKGNFPGRFSGRQFSNSRSEMNVSTLELGDSALYLCASSLALGRGQETQYFGPGTRLLVL.

Note on this clone: Other nucleotide sequences from this sample produce the same CDR3. V gene TRBV12-3 or TRBV12-4 combines with J gene TRBJ1-1; no clear D gene. V lost 5 bases, J lost 1 base, and 8 bases lay in between. The CDR3 spans 13 residues. The chain's CDR3 is CASSPTGNTEAFF. The CDR3 DNA reads TGTGCCAGCAGTCCAACGGGGAACACTGAAGCTTTCTTT.

V usage is TRBV29-1 and J usage is TRBJ1-2; 9 bases map to TRBD1. The V and J ends lost 3 bases and 1 base, in that order; junction bases with no gene match: 0. This CDR3 comprises 13 residues. The germline V gene has CDR1 SQVTM and CDR2 ANQGSEA. The CDR3 region has the DNA TGCAGCGTTGAGGGACAGGGTAACTATGGCTACACCTTC. Its protein product is CSVEGQGNYGYTF.

The rearrangement joins TRBV7-3 to TRBJ2-3, with D possibly being TRBD2 (6 bases). Trimming took off 3 bases at V and 0 bases at J, with 7 bases between the two ends. Germline V gene lookup returns CDR1 SGHTA and CDR2 FQGTGA. The CDR3 is 14 amino acids. DNA for the CDR3: TGTGCCAGCAGCTTCGGGACTAGCACAGATACGCAGTATTTT. This translates into CASSFGTSTDTQYF. Complete variable domain (other parts from reference TRBV7-3 and TRBJ2-3): GAGVSQTPSNKVTEKGKYVELRCDPISGHTALYWYRQSLGQGPEFLIYFQGTGAADDSGLPNDRFFAVRPEGSVSTLKIQRTERGDSAVYLCASSFGTSTDTQYFGPGTRLTVL.

This chain uses TRBV12-5 with TRBJ2-1, with TRBD2 identical over 7 bases. Germline V gives CDR1 LGHNT, CDR2 FRNRAP. J lost 0 bases, V lost 6 bases, and 8 bases had no gene match. The length of the CDR3 is 16 residues. The CDR3 nucleotides read TGTGCTAGTGGCCCCTCCGGGGGGAGCTCCTACAATGAGCAGTTCTTC. It specifies CASGPSGGSSYNEQFF.

The CDR3 region has the DNA TGTGCCTGGAATCCCCCATGGAGCGGGAGGGCCTACGAGCAGTACTTC. Protein product: CAWNPPWSGRAYEQYF. The rearrangement links TRBV30 to TRBJ2-7, with 10 positions matching TRBD2. J lost 2 bases, V lost 4 bases, and 11 bases had no gene match. Germline CDR1 GTSNPN, CDR2 SVGIG (reference sequence). The CDR3 runs 16 residues.

The chain links TRBV23-1 to TRBJ2-5, with D unresolved. TRBV23-1 qualifies as an ORF whose function is uncertain. This CDR3 has 17 amino acids. The V gene lost 0 bases and the J gene lost 5 bases, with 19 bases spanning the gap. CDR3 sequence (DNA): TGCGCCAGCAGTCAATCGGAGTACCCTTCAAGGCGGGAGACCCAGTACTTC. It translates to CASSQSEYPSRRETQYF.

The chain recombines TRBV5-6 with TRBJ2-2; 10 bases agree with TRBD2. The CDR3 runs 15 residues. Trimming removed 0 bases from V and 6 bases from J; junction bases left unmatched: 2. CDR1 and CDR2 from the germline V gene are SGHDT and YYEEEE. The DNA for the CDR3 is TGTGCCAGCAGCTTGGCTAGCGGGGGACCCGGGGAGCTGTTTTTT. It translates to CASSLASGGPGELFF.

The chain is built from TRBV3-1 (or the pseudogene TRBV3-2) and TRBJ1-1; maybe TRBD1 (6 bases). CDR3 length: 14 residues. CDR1 and CDR2 from the germline V gene are LGHDT and YNNKEL (reference sequence). Trimming shortened V by 3 bases and J by 0 bases, and 8 bases separated the two germline ends. As DNA, the CDR3 is TGTGCCAGCAGCCACGGGACAATGAACACTGAAGCTTTCTTT. It codes for CASSHGTMNTEAFF.

In its sample, this clone was seen a few times. The chain links TRBV12-3 or TRBV12-4 to TRBJ2-1, with D perhaps matching TRBD2 (6 bases). Trimming cost V 3 bases and J 9 bases, with 9 bases left between them. The CDR3 contains 12 residues. The CDR3 DNA reads as TGTGCCAGCAGTTTCCAGGAGGGTGAGCAGTTCTTC. Translation: CASSFQEGEQFF.

The sample holds a few counts of this clone. The V gene is TRBV7-3, the J gene TRBJ2-2, with D unclear. Trimming took 2 bases from V and 4 from J, leaving 8 bases between them. Per germline, CDR1 SGHTA and CDR2 FQGTGA. CDR3 length equals 14 residues. DNA for the CDR3: TGTGCCAGCAGCTTAGGGTCAGGCACCGGGGAGCTGTTTTTT. As protein: CASSLGSGTGELFF.